Each of the 20 T cell receptor beta chains below was sequenced from the same sample in a study of PD-L1 blockade in urothelial cancer. Some clones are missing from TCRdb's copy, which holds only in-frame ones; the method was immunoSEQ multiplex PCR. Found here are about 57,000 clones, more than 70% of them singletons; the top ten hold 2.9%. The sample was PBMCs, taken around atezolizumab (anti-PD-L1) treatment. Receptor source: a man aged 50 to 59 with urothelial cancer.

The gene calls are TRBV29-1 and TRBJ1-1; possibly TRBD1 for D (5 bases). This CDR3 spans 13 amino acids. V was cut by 2 bases and J by 1 base, with 8 bases left in between. CDR1 is SQVTM and CDR2 is ANQGSEA in the germline V gene. Here the CDR3 reads CSVERGPNTEAFF. CDR3 nucleotides: TGCAGCGTTGAAAGGGGTCCGAACACTGAAGCTTTCTTT. The full variable domain, with the rest looked up from reference TRBV29-1 and TRBJ1-1, is SAVISQKPSRDICQRGTSLTIQCQVDSQVTMMFWYRQQPGQSLTLIATANQGSEATYESGFVIDKFPISRPNLTFSTLTVSNMSPEDSSIYLCSVERGPNTEAFFGQGTRLTVV.

The rearrangement links TRBV21-1 to TRBJ2-1; the D segment call TRBD2 is taken from the table without a DNA check. TRBV21-1 is classified as a pseudogene. There are 15 residues in the CDR3. This chain's CDR3 is CASKDPSGGGNEQFF. The CDR3 bases are TGTGCCAGCAAGGACCCTAGCGGAGGTGGGAATGAGCAGTTCTTC.

The gene calls are TRBV19 and TRBJ2-7; TRBD2 aligns across 8 bases. The CDR3 has 15 amino acids. Germline V gene data show CDR1 as LNHDA and CDR2 as SQIVND (reference sequence). Trimming took 5 bases from V and 3 from J; bases not matched to a gene: 9. The CDR3 reads CASSSSGLVFYEQYF. CDR3 DNA: TGTGCCAGTAGTTCTTCGGGACTAGTCTTCTACGAGCAGTACTTC.

CDR3 amino acids: CASSQDRLSGYNEQFF. CDR3 DNA sequence: TGTGCCAGCAGCCAAGATAGGCTATCGGGATACAATGAGCAGTTCTTC. This chain links TRBV14 with TRBJ2-1, with a weak D call TRBD2 (5 bases). This CDR3 contains 16 residues. Germline V gives CDR1 SGHDN, CDR2 FVKESK. The V end was cut by 0 bases, the J end by 4 bases, with 13 bases between.

The rearrangement uses TRBV18 and TRBJ2-1, with 11 bases that match TRBD2. The CDR3 has 16 amino acids. Trimming cost V 3 bases and J 7 bases; bases outside gene matches: 8. Per the germline V gene, CDR1 is KGHSH and CDR2 is LQKENI. CDR3 sequence: CASSPVSGRARNEQFF. DNA for the CDR3: TGTGCCAGCTCACCCGTTAGCGGGAGGGCTCGGAATGAGCAGTTCTTC.

The genes are TRBV5-4 and TRBJ1-1, with D unclear. CDR1 is SGHNT and CDR2 is YYREEE in the germline V gene (reference sequence). The CDR3 is 12 amino acids. V was shortened by 4 bases and J by 1 base, with 5 bases between the two germline ends. The CDR3 reads CASSPRNTEAFF. CDR3 bases: TGTGCCAGCAGCCCTAGGAACACTGAAGCTTTCTTT. The whole variable domain, remainder taken from reference TRBV5-4 and TRBJ1-1, is ETGVTQSPTHLIKTRGQQVTLRCSSQSGHNTVSWYQQALGQGPQFIFQYYREEENGRGNFPPRFSGLQFPNYSSELNVNALELDDSALYLCASSPRNTEAFFGQGTRLTVV.

The chain uses TRBV18 and TRBJ1-6; no definite D call. The V and J ends lost 2 bases and 7 bases respectively, with 9 bases between them. This CDR3 is built from 14 residues. CDR1 is KGHSH and CDR2 is LQKENI in the germline V gene. For the CDR3, the DNA is TGTGCCAGCTCACCATCGGTGGAGAATTCACCCCTCCACTTT. The encoded protein is CASSPSVENSPLHF.

The chain employs TRBV6-6 and TRBJ1-2; D is ambiguous. With 2 bases removed from V and 0 bases from J, the gap between germline ends came to 13 bases. The germline V gene has CDR1 MNHNY and CDR2 SVGAGI (reference sequence). The CDR3 sequence is 16 residues long. The CDR3 region has the DNA TGTGCCAGCAGTTACCAACGGCAGGCCGCTAACTATGGCTACACCTTC. It is translated as CASSYQRQAANYGYTF.

This clone was recorded once. The CDR3 coding sequence is TGCAGCGCGGGGTCCCCCTACGAGCAGTACTTC. It codes for CSAGSPYEQYF. The chain is built from TRBV20-1 and TRBJ2-7; possibly TRBD2 for D (6 bases). The CDR3 runs 11 residues. The germline CDR1 and CDR2 sequences are DFQATT and SNEGSKA (reference sequence).

The rearrangement uses TRBV6-1 and TRBJ2-5, with TRBD1 as a possible D gene (7 bases). The CDR3 consists of 14 residues. Germline CDR1 MNHNS, CDR2 SASEGT. V was clipped by 6 bases and J by 2 bases, with 13 bases between them. The CDR3 reads CASRLGGQQETQYF. As DNA, the CDR3 is TGTGCCAGCAGACTCGGGGGACAGCAAGAGACCCAGTACTTC.

The V and J genes are TRBV5-1 and TRBJ2-1, with a weak D call TRBD2 (7 bases). The CDR3 is made up of 14 amino acids. Trimming took off 4 bases at V and 7 bases at J, with 15 bases between the two ends. Germline V gene lookup returns CDR1 SGHRS and CDR2 YFSETQ. The CDR3 nucleotides read TGCGCCAGCAGCAGGGGGGGCGACAGGAATGAGCAGTTCTTC. It encodes CASSRGGDRNEQFF.

The V and J genes are TRBV11-2 and TRBJ1-6; 9 nucleotides agree with TRBD1. V shed 1 base, J shed 9 bases, and the junction held 4 bases outside the gene matches. This CDR3 spans 15 amino acids. The germline gives CDR1 SGHAT, CDR2 FQNNGV. The CDR3 DNA follows: TGTGCCAGCAGCTTAGCTGGGACAGGGTCTTCACCCCTCCACTTT. It encodes CASSLAGTGSSPLHF.

This chain joins TRBV4-1 and TRBJ1-3, with D maybe TRBD1 (5 bases). CDR1 and CDR2 (germline): MGHRA, YSYEKL. V was trimmed by 3 bases and J by 1 base, leaving 16 bases between them. The CDR3 consists of 17 residues. The CDR3 sequence is CASSHGGTAYSGNTIYF. The CDR3 DNA sequence: TGCGCCAGCAGCCATGGGGGGACGGCCTATTCTGGAAACACCATATATTTT.

The rearrangement joins TRBV7-3 to TRBJ2-5; D is ambiguous. Looked up from germline, CDR1 is SGHTA and CDR2 is FQGTGA. The V end was cut by 1 base, the J end by 5 bases, with 14 bases between. CDR3 size: 15 residues. The CDR3 protein is CASSLMADSPETQYF. DNA for the CDR3: TGTGCCAGCAGCTTAATGGCAGATTCTCCCGAGACCCAGTACTTC.

This clone was picked up one time. V is TRBV7-2 and J is TRBJ2-6, with TRBD1 matching over 8 bases. The germline gives CDR1 SGHTA, CDR2 FQGNSA. The CDR3 is made up of 18 amino acids. V lost 6 bases, J lost 0 bases, and 10 bases stayed unmatched. The CDR3 bases are TGTGCCAGCAGAGTACTCGGGACAGGCCTCTCTGGGGCCAACGTCCTGACTTTC. This gives the protein CASRVLGTGLSGANVLTF.

As DNA, the CDR3 is TGCGCCAGCAGCCGAAGGACAGGGTCCAATGCGAACACCGGGGAGCTGTTTTTT. Translation: CASSRRTGSNANTGELFF. The gene calls are TRBV5-1 and TRBJ2-2; 8 nucleotides line up with TRBD1. The CDR3 totals 18 residues. Germline loops: CDR1 SGHRS, CDR2 YFSETQ. Trimming took 4 bases from V and 0 from J; bases not matched to a gene: 11.

The chain is built from TRBV5-4 and TRBJ2-2; 10 bases line up with TRBD2. The CDR3 extends over 17 amino acids. J was trimmed by 6 bases and V by 2 bases; bases with no gene match: 10. Germline V gene sequence: CDR1 SGHNT, CDR2 YYREEE (reference sequence). DNA of the CDR3: TGTGCCAGCAGCTTAGGGTCTAGCGGGAGCCACCCCGGGGAGCTGTTTTTT. This encodes CASSLGSSGSHPGELFF.

The chain joins TRBV5-4 to TRBJ1-1; D perhaps matches TRBD1 (5 bases). V was cut by 0 bases and J by 1 base, with 7 bases left in between. Germline CDR1 reads SGHNT; CDR2 reads YYREEE (reference sequence). The CDR3 loop spans 14 amino acids. CDR3 DNA sequence: TGTGCCAGCAGCTTGGCCAGGGCGAACACTGAAGCTTTCTTT. This gives the protein CASSLARANTEAFF.

The chain employs TRBV5-1 and TRBJ2-1; 9 bases match TRBD1. Germline V CDR1 and CDR2: SGHRS, YFSETQ. With 0 bases clipped from V and 10 bases from J, the junction kept 8 bases outside the gene matches. CDR3 length: 15 residues. The DNA for the CDR3 is TGCGCCAGCAGCTTGGTACAGGGGGCGAGGAACGAGCAGTTCTTC. This translates into CASSLVQGARNEQFF.

The chain links TRBV4-1 to TRBJ2-3; 7 bases match TRBD1. Germline V lookup: CDR1 MGHRA, CDR2 YSYEKL. The CDR3 has 19 residues. V shed 3 bases, J shed 2 bases, and the junction held 17 bases outside the gene matches. DNA for the CDR3: TGCGCCAGCAGCCAGAGGACAGGTCCCCTTTTAAGCCCCACAGATACGCAGTATTTT. Translation gives CASSQRTGPLLSPTDTQYF.